This T cell receptor beta chain derives from a study of blood T cells in healthy people across ages. This CDR3 spans 12 amino acids. The ends were cut back, 7 bases at V and 4 bases at J, with 8 bases in the middle. Sample-barcoded 5' priming and a J-beta primer mix drove a second PCR of roughly 7 to 11 cycles. TCRdb re-analysed the 5' RACE reads in MiXCR, keeping a single row per CDR3 protein. The sample lists some 1,500,000 distinct CDR3 sequences, approximately 43% occurring once. Individuals who donated were healthy Caucasians from Russia aged roughly 6 to 95. Isolated PBMCs totaled at least 7 million in each sample. General study findings and limits: More naive CD4+ cells and higher diversity were found in long-lived than in aged donors. Estimated diversity that came from one million T cells was considered an underestimate.

In this sample, this clonotype turned up many times. Its target is not known. The chain recombines TRBV12-3 or TRBV12-4 with TRBJ2-1; D unresolved. The TCR sequence derives from a woman aged 18-29 years in good health. Sequencing was carried out using blood. CDR3 protein: CASTDSYNEQFF. The CDR3 nucleotides read TGTGCCAGCACTGACTCATACAATGAGCAGTTCTTC.